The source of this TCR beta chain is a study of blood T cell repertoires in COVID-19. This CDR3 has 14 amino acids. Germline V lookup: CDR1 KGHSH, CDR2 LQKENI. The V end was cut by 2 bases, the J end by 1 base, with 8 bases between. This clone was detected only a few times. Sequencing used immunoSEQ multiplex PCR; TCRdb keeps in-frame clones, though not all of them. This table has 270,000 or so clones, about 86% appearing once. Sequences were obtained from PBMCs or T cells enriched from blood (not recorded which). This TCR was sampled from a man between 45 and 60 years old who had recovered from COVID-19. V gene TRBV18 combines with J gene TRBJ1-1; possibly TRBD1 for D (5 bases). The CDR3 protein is CASSPSTGNTEAFF. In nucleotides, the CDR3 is TGTGCCAGCTCACCATCTACAGGGAACACTGAAGCTTTCTTT.